The clone carrying this T cell receptor beta chain was seen a single time. Trimming took 1 base from V and 2 from J, leaving 20 bases between them. Germline V CDR1 and CDR2: PRHDT, FYEKMQ (reference sequence). The CDR3 is 18 residues long. Profiled with immunoSEQ multiplex PCR; TCRdb holds only in-frame clones, not every one. This sample has about 390,000 clones, with 85% to 90% found just once. The sample is drawn from a study of blood T cell repertoires in COVID-19. The chain combines TRBV13 with TRBJ2-5, with D perhaps TRBD1 (7 bases). This receptor was identified in a woman aged 45-65 years who had recovered from COVID-19. Sequencing was performed on PBMCs or T cells enriched from blood (not recorded which). This CDR3 reads CASSLAGGMDGTQETQYF. In nucleotides, the CDR3 is TGTGCCAGCAGCTTAGCAGGGGGGATGGATGGAACACAAGAGACCCAGTACTTC. Using reference TRBV13 and TRBJ2-5 for the parts outside the CDR3, the full variable domain is AAGVIQSPRHLIKEKRETATLKCYPIPRHDTVYWYQQGPGQDPQFLISFYEKMQSDKGSIPDRFSAQQFSDYHSELNMSSLELGDSALYFCASSLAGGMDGTQETQYFGPGTRLLVL.